The table lists the clone carrying this T cell receptor (beta chain) with a count of one. What it binds is unknown. The data stem from a study of T cell responses to AZD1222 COVID-19 vaccine. Germline CDR1 is SGHRS and CDR2 is YFSETQ. Trimming shortened V by 4 bases and J by 6 bases, and 20 bases separated the two germline ends. The CDR3 spans 16 residues. Sequenced by immunoSEQ multiplex PCR; TCRdb stores in-frame clones only, minus some. The repertoire holds around 150,000 clones, with about 95% as singletons. Study results and caveats: Reports indicate that nearly half of spike-specific TCRs are directed at unmutated variant regions. Donor demographics were predominantly white British with a female majority; clonal diversity may be underestimated.

Here the sequenced sample was peripheral blood, taken on day 0 of AZD1222 vaccination. V and J are TRBV5-1 and TRBJ2-1, with D possibly matching TRBD2 (7 bases). This receptor was identified in an adult in good health. This CDR3 reads CASSPPLGGGRNEQFF. The CDR3 nucleotides read TGCGCCAGCAGCCCTCCCCTGGGGGGGGGCCGCAATGAGCAGTTCTTC.